The following is a T cell receptor (beta chain) sequence with its context. A universal primer site was added by template switching, and unique molecular identifiers were carried by the cDNA. MiXCR, applied by TCRdb to the 5' RACE reads, yields one record per CDR3 protein. This table has about 700,000 distinct CDR3 sequences, 8.6% appearing once. The sample is drawn from a study of identical twins. Healthy Caucasian individuals made up all the donors. These data also featured in a second study, about yellow fever vaccine responses in identical twins.

The material sequenced was PBMCs. The origin of this receptor is a woman in her late teens or twenties in good health.

CDR3 sequence (DNA): TGTGCCAGCAGTGAATCCATAGGCGATGAGCAGTTCTTC. This encodes CASSESIGDEQFF. The V gene is TRBV25-1, the J gene TRBJ2-1; D remains ambiguous. The germline V gene has CDR1 MGHDK and CDR2 SYGVNS. With 1 base removed from V and 8 bases from J, the gap between germline ends came to 9 bases. The CDR3 contains 13 residues.